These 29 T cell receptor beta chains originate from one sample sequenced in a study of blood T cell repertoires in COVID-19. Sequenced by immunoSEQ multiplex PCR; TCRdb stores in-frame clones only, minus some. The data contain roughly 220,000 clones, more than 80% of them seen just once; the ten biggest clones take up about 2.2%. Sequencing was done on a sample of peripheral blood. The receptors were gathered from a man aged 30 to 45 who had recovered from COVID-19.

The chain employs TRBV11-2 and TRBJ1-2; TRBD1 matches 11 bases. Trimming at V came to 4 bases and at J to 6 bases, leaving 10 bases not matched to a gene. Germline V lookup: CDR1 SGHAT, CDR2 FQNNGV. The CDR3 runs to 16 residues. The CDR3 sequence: CASSSNPGQGGDGYTF. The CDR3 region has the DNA TGTGCCAGCAGCTCAAACCCGGGACAGGGGGGGGATGGCTACACCTTC.

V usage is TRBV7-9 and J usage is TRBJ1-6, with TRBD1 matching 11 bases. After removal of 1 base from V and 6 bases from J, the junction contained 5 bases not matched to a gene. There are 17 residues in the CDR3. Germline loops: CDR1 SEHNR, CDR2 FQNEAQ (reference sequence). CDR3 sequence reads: CASSLEGQGVGNSPLHF. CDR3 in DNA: TGTGCCAGCAGCTTAGAGGGACAGGGGGTCGGTAATTCACCCCTCCACTTT.

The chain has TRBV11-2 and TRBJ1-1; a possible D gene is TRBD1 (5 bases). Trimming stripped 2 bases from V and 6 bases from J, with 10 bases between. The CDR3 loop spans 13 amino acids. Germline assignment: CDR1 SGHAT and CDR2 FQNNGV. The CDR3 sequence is CASSLIRGPEAFF. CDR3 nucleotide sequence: TGTGCCAGCAGCTTAATTAGGGGCCCTGAAGCTTTCTTT.

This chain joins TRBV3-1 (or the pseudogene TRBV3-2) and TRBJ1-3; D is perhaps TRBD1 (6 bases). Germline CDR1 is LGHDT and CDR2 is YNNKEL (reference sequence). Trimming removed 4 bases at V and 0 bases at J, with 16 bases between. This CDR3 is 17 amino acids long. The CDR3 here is CASSPHMDSISGNTIYF. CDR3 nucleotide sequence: TGTGCCAGCAGCCCACACATGGACAGCATCTCTGGAAACACCATATATTTT.

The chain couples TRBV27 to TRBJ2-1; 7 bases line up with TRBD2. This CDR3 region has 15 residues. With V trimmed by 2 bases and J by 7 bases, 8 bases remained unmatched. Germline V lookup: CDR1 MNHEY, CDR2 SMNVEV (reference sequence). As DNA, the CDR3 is TGTGCCAGCAGTTTAGAAGCGGGGTTGGCAAATGAGCAGTTCTTC. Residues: CASSLEAGLANEQFF.

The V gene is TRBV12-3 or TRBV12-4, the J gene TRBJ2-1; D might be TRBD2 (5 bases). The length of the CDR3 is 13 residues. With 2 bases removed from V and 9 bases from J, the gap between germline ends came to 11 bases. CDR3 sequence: CASSLSGESEQFF. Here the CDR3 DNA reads TGTGCCAGCAGTTTATCCGGGGAATCTGAGCAGTTCTTC.

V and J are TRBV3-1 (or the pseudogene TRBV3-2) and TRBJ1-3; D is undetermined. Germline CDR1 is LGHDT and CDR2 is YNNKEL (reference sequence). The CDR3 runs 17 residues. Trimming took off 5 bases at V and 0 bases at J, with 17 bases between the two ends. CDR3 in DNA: TGTGCCAGCAGCTTACCGACGACGACAAACTCTGGAAACACCATATATTTT. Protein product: CASSLPTTTNSGNTIYF.

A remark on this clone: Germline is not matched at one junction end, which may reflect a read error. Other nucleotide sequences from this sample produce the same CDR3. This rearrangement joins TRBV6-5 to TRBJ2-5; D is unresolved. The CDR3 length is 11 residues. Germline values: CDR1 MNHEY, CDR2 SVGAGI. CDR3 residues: CASSPGETQYF. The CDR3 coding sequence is TGTGCCAGCAGCCCCGGCGAGACACAGTACTTC.

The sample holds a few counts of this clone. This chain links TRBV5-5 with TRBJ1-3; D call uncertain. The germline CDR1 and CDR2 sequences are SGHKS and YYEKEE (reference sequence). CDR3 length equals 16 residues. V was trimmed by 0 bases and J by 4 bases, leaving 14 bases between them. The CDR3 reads CASSLVLSGWGNTIYF. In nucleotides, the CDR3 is TGTGCCAGCAGCTTGGTCCTGTCAGGCTGGGGAAACACCATATATTTT.

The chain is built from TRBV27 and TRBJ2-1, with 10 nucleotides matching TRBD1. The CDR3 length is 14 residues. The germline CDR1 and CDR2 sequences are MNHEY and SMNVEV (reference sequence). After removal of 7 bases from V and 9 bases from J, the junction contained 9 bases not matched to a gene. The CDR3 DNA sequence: TGTGCCAGCACCCGGACAGGGGGGGTCGGTGAGCAGTTCTTC. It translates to CASTRTGGVGEQFF.

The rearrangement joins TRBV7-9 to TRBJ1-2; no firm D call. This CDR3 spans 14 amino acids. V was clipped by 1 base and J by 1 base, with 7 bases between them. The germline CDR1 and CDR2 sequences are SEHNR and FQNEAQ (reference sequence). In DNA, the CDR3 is TGTGCCAGCAGCTTAGTACAGATTAACTATGGCTACACCTTC. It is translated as CASSLVQINYGYTF.

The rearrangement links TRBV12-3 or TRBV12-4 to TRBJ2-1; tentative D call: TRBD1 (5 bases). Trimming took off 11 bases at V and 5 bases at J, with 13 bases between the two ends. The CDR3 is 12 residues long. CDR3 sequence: CAVETVNNEQFF. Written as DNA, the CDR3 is TGTGCCGTCGAGACAGTGAACAATGAGCAGTTCTTC.

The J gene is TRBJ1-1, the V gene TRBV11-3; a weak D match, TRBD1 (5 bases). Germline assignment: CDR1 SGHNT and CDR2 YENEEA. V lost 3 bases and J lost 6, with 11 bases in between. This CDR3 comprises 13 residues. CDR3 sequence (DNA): TGTGCCAGCAGCTTCCTTACAGGTGCTGAAGCTTTCTTT. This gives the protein CASSFLTGAEAFF. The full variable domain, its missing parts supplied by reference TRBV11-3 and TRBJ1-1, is EAGVVQSPRYKIIEKKQPVAFWCNPISGHNTLYWYLQNLGQGPELLIRYENEEAVDDSQLPKDRFSAERLKGVDSTLKIQPAELGDSAVYLCASSFLTGAEAFFGQGTRLTVV.

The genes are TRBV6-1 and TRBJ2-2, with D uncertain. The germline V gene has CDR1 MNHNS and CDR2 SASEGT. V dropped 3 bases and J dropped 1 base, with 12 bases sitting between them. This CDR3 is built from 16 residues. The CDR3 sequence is CASSESRVKNTGELFF. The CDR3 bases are TGTGCCAGCAGTGAGTCTCGGGTGAAGAACACCGGGGAGCTGTTTTTT.

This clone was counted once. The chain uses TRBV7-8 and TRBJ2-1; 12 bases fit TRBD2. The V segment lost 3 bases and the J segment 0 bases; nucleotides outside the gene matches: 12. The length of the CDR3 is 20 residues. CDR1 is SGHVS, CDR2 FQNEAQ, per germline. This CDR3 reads CASSFPAGTSGSLSYNEQFF. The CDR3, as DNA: TGTGCCAGCAGCTTCCCTGCCGGGACTAGCGGGTCCCTCTCCTACAATGAGCAGTTCTTC.

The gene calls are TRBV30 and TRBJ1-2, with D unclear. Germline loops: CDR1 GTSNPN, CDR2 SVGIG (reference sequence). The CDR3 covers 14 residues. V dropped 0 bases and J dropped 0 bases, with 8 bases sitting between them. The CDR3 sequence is CAWSVPTANYGYTF. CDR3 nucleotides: TGTGCCTGGAGTGTACCAACAGCTAACTATGGCTACACCTTC.

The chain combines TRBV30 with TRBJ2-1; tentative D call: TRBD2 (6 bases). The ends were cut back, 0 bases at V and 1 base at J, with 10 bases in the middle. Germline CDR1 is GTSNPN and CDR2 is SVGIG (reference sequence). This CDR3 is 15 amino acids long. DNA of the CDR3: TGTGCCTGGAGTGTCCGACGGGGGTCCTACAATGAGCAGTTCTTC. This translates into CAWSVRRGSYNEQFF. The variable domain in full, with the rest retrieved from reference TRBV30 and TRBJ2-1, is SQTIHQWPATLVQPVGSPLSLECTVEGTSNPNLYWYRQAAGRGLQLLFYSVGIGQISSEVPQNLSASRPQDRQFILSSKKLLLSDSGFYLCAWSVRRGSYNEQFFGPGTRLTVL.

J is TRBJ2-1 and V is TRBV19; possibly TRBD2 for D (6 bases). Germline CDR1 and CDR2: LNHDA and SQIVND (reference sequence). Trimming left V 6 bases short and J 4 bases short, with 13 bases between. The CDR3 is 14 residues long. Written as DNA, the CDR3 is TGTGCCAGTAGCCGGGGGAGCCTATACAATGAGCAGTTCTTC. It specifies CASSRGSLYNEQFF.

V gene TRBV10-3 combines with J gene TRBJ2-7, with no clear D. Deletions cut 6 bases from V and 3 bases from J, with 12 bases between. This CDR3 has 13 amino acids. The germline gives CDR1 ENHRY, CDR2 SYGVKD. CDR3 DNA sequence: TGTGCCATCAGCCGCGACACTCTCTACGAGCAGTACTTC. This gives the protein CAISRDTLYEQYF.

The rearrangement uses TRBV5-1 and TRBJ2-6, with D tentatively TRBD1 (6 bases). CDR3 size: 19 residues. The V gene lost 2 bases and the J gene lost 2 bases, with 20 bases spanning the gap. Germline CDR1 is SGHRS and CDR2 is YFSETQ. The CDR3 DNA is TGCGCCAGCAGCTTTCTGGTTGGGGTCGAGGGGGCTGGGGCCAACGTCCTGACTTTC. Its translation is CASSFLVGVEGAGANVLTF.

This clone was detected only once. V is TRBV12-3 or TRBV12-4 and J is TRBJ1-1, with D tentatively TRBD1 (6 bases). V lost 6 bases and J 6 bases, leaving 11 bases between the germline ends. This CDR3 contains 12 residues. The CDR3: CASSQDSAEAFF. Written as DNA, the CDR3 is TGTGCCAGCAGCCAGGACAGCGCTGAAGCTTTCTTT.

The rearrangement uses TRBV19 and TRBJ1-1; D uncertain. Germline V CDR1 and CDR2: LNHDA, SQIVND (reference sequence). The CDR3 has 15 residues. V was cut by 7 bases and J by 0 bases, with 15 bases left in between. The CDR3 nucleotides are TGTGCCAGTAAAGTTCAGGAGACTATGAACACTGAAGCTTTCTTT. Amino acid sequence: CASKVQETMNTEAFF.

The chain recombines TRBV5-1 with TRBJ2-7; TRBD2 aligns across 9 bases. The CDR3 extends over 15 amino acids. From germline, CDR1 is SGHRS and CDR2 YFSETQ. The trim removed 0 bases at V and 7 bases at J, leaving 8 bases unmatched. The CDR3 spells CASSLEEAGGLEQYF. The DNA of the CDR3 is TGCGCCAGCAGCTTGGAGGAAGCGGGGGGTCTGGAGCAGTACTTC.

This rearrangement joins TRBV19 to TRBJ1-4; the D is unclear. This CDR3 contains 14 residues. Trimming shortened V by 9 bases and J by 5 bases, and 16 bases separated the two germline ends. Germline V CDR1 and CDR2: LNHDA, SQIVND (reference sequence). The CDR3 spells CASTLTNLNEKLFF. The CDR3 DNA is TGTGCCAGCACCTTGACAAACTTAAATGAAAAACTGTTTTTT.

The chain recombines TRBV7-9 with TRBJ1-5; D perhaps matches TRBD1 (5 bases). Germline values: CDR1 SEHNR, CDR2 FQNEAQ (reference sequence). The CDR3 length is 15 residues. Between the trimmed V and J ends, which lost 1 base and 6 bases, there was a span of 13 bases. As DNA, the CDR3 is TGTGCCAGCAGCTTAGGTCAGGGCGCGTCTCAGCCCCAGCATTTT. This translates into CASSLGQGASQPQHF.

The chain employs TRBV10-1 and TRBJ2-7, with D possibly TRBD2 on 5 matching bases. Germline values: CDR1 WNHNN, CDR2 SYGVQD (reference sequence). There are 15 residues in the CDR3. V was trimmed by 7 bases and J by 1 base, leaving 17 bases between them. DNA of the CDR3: TGCGCCAGCATAGCCGGGAACCAAGGGTCCTACGAGCAGTACTTC. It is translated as CASIAGNQGSYEQYF.

The CDR3 coding sequence is TGTGCCAGCAGCAATTCCAGTGAGGTAAAAGCTTTCTTT. This encodes CASSNSSEVKAFF. The chain joins TRBV21-1 to TRBJ1-1. TRBV21-1 is recorded as a pseudogene. There are 13 residues in the CDR3.

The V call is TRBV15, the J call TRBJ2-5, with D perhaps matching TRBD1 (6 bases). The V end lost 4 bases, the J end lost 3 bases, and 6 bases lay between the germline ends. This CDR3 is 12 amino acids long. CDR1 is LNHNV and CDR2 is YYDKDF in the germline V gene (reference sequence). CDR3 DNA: TGTGCCACCAGCAACAGGGAAGAGACCCAGTACTTC. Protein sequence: CATSNREETQYF. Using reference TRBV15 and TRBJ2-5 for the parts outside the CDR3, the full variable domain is DAMVIQNPRYQVTQFGKPVTLSCSQTLNHNVMYWYQQKSSQAPKLLFHYYDKDFNNEADTPDNFQSRRPNTSFCFLDIRSPGLGDTAMYLCATSNREETQYFGPGTRLLVL.

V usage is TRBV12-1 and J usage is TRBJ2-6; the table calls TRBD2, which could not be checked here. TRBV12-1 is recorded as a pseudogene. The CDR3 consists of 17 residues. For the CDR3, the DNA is TGTGCCATCTACATAGCGGGGGGGCCGACCGGGGCCAACGTCCTGACTTTC. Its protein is CAIYIAGGPTGANVLTF.